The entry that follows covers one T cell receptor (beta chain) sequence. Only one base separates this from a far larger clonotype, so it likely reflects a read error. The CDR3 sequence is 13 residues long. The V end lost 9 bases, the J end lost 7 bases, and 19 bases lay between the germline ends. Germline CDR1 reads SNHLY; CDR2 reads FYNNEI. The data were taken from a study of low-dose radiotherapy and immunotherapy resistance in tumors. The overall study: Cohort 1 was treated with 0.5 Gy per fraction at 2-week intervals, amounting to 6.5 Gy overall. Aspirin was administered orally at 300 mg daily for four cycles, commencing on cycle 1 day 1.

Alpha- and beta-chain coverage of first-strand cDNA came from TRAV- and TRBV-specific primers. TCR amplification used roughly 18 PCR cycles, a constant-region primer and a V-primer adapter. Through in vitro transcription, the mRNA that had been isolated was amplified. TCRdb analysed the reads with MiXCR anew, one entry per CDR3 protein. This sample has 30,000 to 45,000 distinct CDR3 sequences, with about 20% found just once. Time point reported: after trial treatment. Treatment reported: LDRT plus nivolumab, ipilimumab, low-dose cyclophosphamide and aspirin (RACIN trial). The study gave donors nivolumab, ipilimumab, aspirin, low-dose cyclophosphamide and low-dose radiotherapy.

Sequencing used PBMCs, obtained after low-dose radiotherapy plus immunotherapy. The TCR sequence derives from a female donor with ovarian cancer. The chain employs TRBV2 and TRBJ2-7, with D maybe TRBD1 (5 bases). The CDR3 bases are TGTGCCAGTCAGGGTTGGTCCTACAATGAGCAGTACTTC. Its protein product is CASQGWSYNEQYF.